This T cell receptor beta chain was identified in a study of blood T cell repertoires in COVID-19. V shed 0 bases and J 0 bases; nucleotides not matched to a gene: 5. The length of the CDR3 is 18 residues. Per germline, CDR1 SGDLS and CDR2 YYNGEE. Libraries were prepared by immunoSEQ multiplex PCR; TCRdb keeps only in-frame clonotypes and omits some of them. The sample lists 20,000 to 30,000 clones, about 77% seen once, with over 12% in the top ten. V is TRBV9 and J is TRBJ2-3; 12 nucleotides agree with TRBD2. The source is an elderly man with active or convalescent COVID-19. Sequenced material: peripheral blood. The CDR3 sequence is CASSVDGLAGPSTDTQYF. CDR3 sequence (DNA): TGTGCCAGCAGCGTAGACGGACTAGCGGGACCTAGCACAGATACGCAGTATTTT.